These 29 T cell receptor beta chains originate from one sample sequenced in a study of T cell responses to AZD1222 COVID-19 vaccine. Clones were read by immunoSEQ multiplex PCR, and TCRdb kept only the in-frame ones, dropping some. The repertoire holds some 170,000 clones, with 85% to 95% as singletons. This specimen was peripheral blood, taken on day 0 of AZD1222 vaccination. Receptors originate from an adult in good health.

The chain carries TRBV5-1 and TRBJ2-7; D is perhaps TRBD2 (8 bases). The V gene's germline CDR1 is SGHRS and CDR2 YFSETQ. The V and J ends lost 5 bases and 1 base respectively, with 19 bases between them. The CDR3 has 16 amino acids. The chain's CDR3 is CASSQGGGTESYEQYF. CDR3 bases: TGCGCCAGCAGTCAAGGCGGGGGGACAGAGTCCTACGAGCAGTACTTC.

The V and J genes are TRBV2 and TRBJ2-5, with 11 positions matching TRBD2. J was trimmed by 4 bases and V by 1 base; bases with no gene match: 5. The CDR3 is 16 residues long. Germline V gene sequence: CDR1 SNHLY, CDR2 FYNNEI. CDR3 protein: CASSEVSGGALETQYF. The DNA for the CDR3 is TGTGCCAGCAGTGAAGTTAGCGGGGGGGCCCTAGAGACCCAGTACTTC.

This chain links TRBV28 with TRBJ2-3, with D uncertain. Trimming took 8 bases from V and 5 from J, leaving 8 bases between them. The CDR3 is made up of 11 amino acids. Germline V lookup: CDR1 MDHEN, CDR2 SYDVKM. The CDR3 region has the DNA TGTGCCAGCTTTGGACGAGATACGCAGTATTTT. It translates to CASFGRDTQYF.

This chain links TRBV5-1 with TRBJ2-7; weak D call: TRBD2 (6 bases). V was cut by 2 bases and J by 0 bases, with 9 bases left in between. Germline CDR1 reads SGHRS; CDR2 reads YFSETQ. The length of the CDR3 is 14 residues. The CDR3 nucleotides are TGCGCCAGCAGCTTTTACGGGGGCTCCTACGAGCAGTACTTC. It translates to CASSFYGGSYEQYF.

This clone was seen more than once but under ten times. The chain carries TRBV29-1 and TRBJ2-5; 10 bases align to TRBD2. CDR1 is SQVTM, CDR2 ANQGSEA, per germline. The CDR3 loop spans 14 amino acids. J lost 4 bases, V lost 2 bases, and 4 bases had no gene match. In DNA form, the CDR3 reads TGCAGCGTTGAAAGGCTAGCGGGGGTAGAGACCCAGTACTTC. Translating it yields CSVERLAGVETQYF. The full variable domain, its missing parts supplied by reference TRBV29-1 and TRBJ2-5, is SAVISQKPSRDICQRGTSLTIQCQVDSQVTMMFWYRQQPGQSLTLIATANQGSEATYESGFVIDKFPISRPNLTFSTLTVSNMSPEDSSIYLCSVERLAGVETQYFGPGTRLLVL.

The V and J genes are TRBV11-2 and TRBJ1-6; D is unresolved. V gave up 3 bases and J gave up 10 bases, with 7 bases separating them. CDR3 length equals 12 residues. Germline V gene lookup returns CDR1 SGHAT and CDR2 FQNNGV. The DNA of the CDR3 is TGTGCCAGCAGCTTTTCATTGTCACCCCTCCACTTT. Protein sequence: CASSFSLSPLHF.

The V call is TRBV28, the J call TRBJ1-5; tentatively, D is TRBD1 (5 bases). The CDR3 runs to 14 residues. Germline V gene lookup returns CDR1 MDHEN and CDR2 SYDVKM. The germline V and J ends were trimmed by 8 bases and 4 bases, with 15 bases remaining between them. CDR3 loop: CASRVAGMNQPQHF. The CDR3 nucleotides read TGTGCCAGCCGGGTGGCAGGGATGAATCAGCCCCAGCATTTT.

This chain links TRBV28 with TRBJ1-2; D is perhaps TRBD1 (5 bases). Deletions cut 4 bases from V and 8 bases from J, with 17 bases between. Looked up from germline, CDR1 is MDHEN and CDR2 is SYDVKM. The CDR3 contains 14 residues. The CDR3: CASSWTAGPRGYTF. Here the CDR3 DNA reads TGTGCCAGCAGTTGGACGGCAGGGCCGCGGGGCTACACCTTC.

This chain joins TRBV9 and TRBJ1-2, with TRBD1 identical over 8 bases. J was trimmed by 8 bases and V by 4 bases; bases with no gene match: 13. The CDR3 loop spans 15 amino acids. CDR1 is SGDLS, CDR2 YYNGEE, per germline. For the CDR3, the DNA is TGTGCCAGCAGCACCCCGACAGGGGTAATCAGGGGCTACACCTTC. Translating it yields CASSTPTGVIRGYTF. The variable domain in full, with the rest retrieved from reference TRBV9 and TRBJ1-2, is DSGVTQTPKHLITATGQRVTLRCSPRSGDLSVYWYQQSLDQGLQFLIQYYNGEERAKGNILERFSAQQFPDLHSELNLSSLELGDSALYFCASSTPTGVIRGYTFGSGTRLTVV.

The CDR3 loop reads CASSFRTGENTGELFF. DNA for the CDR3: TGCGCCAGCAGCTTCCGGACAGGGGAGAACACCGGGGAGCTGTTTTTT. This chain links TRBV5-1 with TRBJ2-2; TRBD1 matches 9 bases. CDR3 size: 16 residues. V shed 2 bases, J shed 1 base, and the junction held 3 bases outside the gene matches. The germline V gene encodes CDR1 SGHRS and CDR2 YFSETQ. The complete variable domain, with remaining parts taken from reference TRBV5-1 and TRBJ2-2, reads KAGVTQTPRYLIKTRGQQVTLSCSPISGHRSVSWYQQTPGQGLQFLFEYFSETQRNKGNFPGRFSGRQFSNSRSEMNVSTLELGDSALYLCASSFRTGENTGELFFGEGSRLTVL.

Only one count was recorded for this clone. Here the CDR3 DNA reads TGTGCCAGCAGTTATGGGGGGAGATTTCAGGACACTGAAGCTTTCTTT. Its translation is CASSYGGRFQDTEAFF. The chain carries TRBV6-5 and TRBJ1-1, with D possibly TRBD1 on 5 matching bases. In germline, CDR1 is MNHEY, CDR2 SVGAGI. The V end lost 3 bases, the J end lost 3 bases, and 17 bases lay between the germline ends. The CDR3 contains 16 residues.

The CDR3 loop is CASSLLGSDNSPLHF. The DNA of the CDR3 is TGCGCCAGCAGCTTGTTGGGATCGGATAATTCACCCCTCCACTTT. V and J are TRBV5-1 and TRBJ1-6; D is ambiguous. With 1 base removed from V and 5 bases from J, the gap between germline ends came to 10 bases. The CDR3 extends over 15 amino acids. Germline CDR1 reads SGHRS; CDR2 reads YFSETQ.

This sequence joins TRBV6-5 and TRBJ1-2, with TRBD1 matching 7 bases. The germline CDR1 and CDR2 sequences are MNHEY and SVGAGI. After removal of 5 bases from V and 4 bases from J, the junction contained 4 bases not matched to a gene. The CDR3 is made up of 13 amino acids. The CDR3 DNA reads TGTGCCAGCAGTCACAGGGGTGGCTATGGCTACACCTTC. Protein product: CASSHRGGYGYTF.

This CDR3 reads CASSTSGGATDTQYF. The DNA for the CDR3 is TGTGCCAGCAGTACTAGCGGGGGGGCCACAGATACGCAGTATTTT. The V call is TRBV6-2 or TRBV6-3, the J call TRBJ2-3, with 13 bases lining up with TRBD2. CDR1 and CDR2 (germline): MNHEY, SVGEGT. V gave up 5 bases and J gave up 2 bases; unmatched junction bases: 1. There are 15 residues in the CDR3.

Turning to this clone: The sample contains more than one DNA sequence encoding this CDR3. This chain joins TRBV4-1 and TRBJ1-2, with D uncertain. The V and J ends lost 0 bases and 5 bases respectively, with 4 bases between them. This CDR3 is 12 amino acids long. Germline CDR1 MGHRA, CDR2 YSYEKL. This CDR3 is CASSQDSYGYTF. In DNA form, the CDR3 reads TGCGCCAGCAGCCAAGATTCATATGGCTACACCTTC.

This chain connects TRBV6-4 to TRBJ2-1, with 9 bases that match TRBD2. J was trimmed by 9 bases and V by 6 bases; bases with no gene match: 9. Germline loops: CDR1 MRHNA, CDR2 SNTAGT. This CDR3 is built from 14 residues. CDR3 DNA: TGTGCCAGCAGACTCGGGACTAGCTCGATTGAGCAGTTCTTC. Encoded protein: CASRLGTSSIEQFF.

This chain uses TRBV18 with TRBJ2-7; a possible D gene is TRBD2 (5 bases). The CDR3 runs 14 residues. V lost 3 bases and J lost 7, with 16 bases in between. CDR1 is KGHSH and CDR2 is LQKENI in the germline V gene. CDR3 nucleotide sequence: TGTGCCAGCTCACCTACGCGCGGGCACCTGGAGCAGTACTTC. The encoded protein is CASSPTRGHLEQYF.

V and J are TRBV28 and TRBJ1-2, with 9 positions matching TRBD1. This CDR3 region has 15 residues. Per the germline V gene, CDR1 is MDHEN and CDR2 is SYDVKM. V was pared by 6 bases and J by 1 base, with 6 bases of the junction left unmatched. Written as DNA, the CDR3 is TGTGCCAGCAGGGTACGGACAGGGGTTAACTATGGCTACACCTTC. Translation gives CASRVRTGVNYGYTF.

The rearrangement uses TRBV30 and TRBJ1-5; D remains unclear. CDR1 and CDR2 (germline): GTSNPN, SVGIG (reference sequence). Trimming left V 0 bases short and J 0 bases short, with 6 bases between. The CDR3 runs 14 residues. The DNA of the CDR3 is TGTGCCTGGAGTGTTAGTTATAGCAATCAGCCCCAGCATTTT. It encodes CAWSVSYSNQPQHF.

This clone showed up just once. The gene calls are TRBV4-1 and TRBJ2-1; no clear D. The CDR3 loop spans 12 amino acids. Germline loops: CDR1 MGHRA, CDR2 YSYEKL. Trimming removed 3 bases from V and 5 bases from J, with 5 bases in between. The CDR3 DNA reads TGCGCCAGCAGCCACCTAGACAATGAGCAGTTCTTC. It specifies CASSHLDNEQFF.

The rearrangement uses TRBV7-9 and TRBJ2-7, with a tentative D call TRBD1 (5 bases). V shed 1 base and J shed 2 bases, with 12 bases lying between them. The CDR3 is made up of 15 amino acids. Germline CDR1 SEHNR, CDR2 FQNEAQ (reference sequence). CDR3 protein: CASSLVSGRAYEQYF. The CDR3 bases are TGTGCCAGCAGCTTAGTATCAGGCAGGGCCTACGAGCAGTACTTC.

V gene TRBV6-6 combines with J gene TRBJ2-1, with D uncertain. Trimming shortened V by 8 bases and J by 5 bases, and 13 bases separated the two germline ends. The CDR3 is made up of 13 amino acids. The germline gives CDR1 MNHNY, CDR2 SVGAGI (reference sequence). The CDR3 loop is CASVIVPNNEQFF. As DNA, the CDR3 is TGTGCCAGCGTAATAGTACCAAACAATGAGCAGTTCTTC.

The chain recombines TRBV18 with TRBJ1-1; possible D gene TRBD1, 6 bases. V lost 1 base and J lost 10, with 13 bases in between. Germline V gives CDR1 KGHSH, CDR2 LQKENI. This CDR3 comprises 13 residues. The CDR3 spells CASSPQEEQGAFF. The CDR3 DNA reads TGTGCCAGCTCACCACAGGAGGAACAGGGAGCTTTCTTT.

This clone was seen just once. The chain employs TRBV12-5 and TRBJ1-5; D is possibly TRBD1 (6 bases). Germline CDR1 LGHNT, CDR2 FRNRAP. The CDR3 is made up of 20 amino acids. V lost 0 bases and J lost 0, with 21 bases in between. CDR3 coding DNA: TGTGCTAGTGGTTTGGTACCCCTGCAGGGGACCGCTTATAGCAATCAGCCCCAGCATTTT. Translating gives CASGLVPLQGTAYSNQPQHF.

The chain couples TRBV30 to TRBJ2-3; 8 nucleotides agree with TRBD1. V shed 2 bases and J 5 bases; nucleotides not matched to a gene: 3. Per germline, CDR1 GTSNPN and CDR2 SVGIG (reference sequence). There are 13 residues in the CDR3. The CDR3 DNA is TGTGCCTGGAGTCAAACAGGGGGAGATACGCAGTATTTT. It encodes CAWSQTGGDTQYF.

V and J are TRBV5-1 and TRBJ1-1, with D maybe TRBD1 (5 bases). The V and J ends lost 5 bases and 3 bases respectively, with 17 bases between them. Germline CDR1 SGHRS, CDR2 YFSETQ. The CDR3 contains 15 residues. The CDR3 is CASREPGQGYTEAFF. CDR3 nucleotide sequence: TGCGCCAGCAGGGAACCGGGGCAGGGTTACACTGAAGCTTTCTTT.

J is TRBJ1-1 and V is TRBV5-1; TRBD1 agrees at 7 bases. The CDR3 spans 15 residues. Trimming cost V 2 bases and J 4 bases; bases outside gene matches: 8. The germline V gene has CDR1 SGHRS and CDR2 YFSETQ. CDR3 in DNA: TGCGCCAGCAGCTTCTACAGGGGAGGGGGCACTGAAGCTTTCTTT. Translation: CASSFYRGGGTEAFF.

The V gene is TRBV2, the J gene TRBJ1-6; D is perhaps TRBD1 (6 bases). The CDR3 is 15 residues long. Germline CDR1 reads SNHLY; CDR2 reads FYNNEI. V lost 6 bases to trimming and J lost 9 bases, with 18 bases between them. CDR3 sequence (DNA): TGTGCCAGCAGCTTACAGGGAAGGCGTAGTTCACCCCTCCACTTT. Amino acid sequence: CASSLQGRRSSPLHF.

The chain employs TRBV14 and TRBJ1-2; 7 nucleotides line up with TRBD1. Trimming at V came to 4 bases and at J to 6 bases, leaving 5 bases not matched to a gene. CDR1 SGHDN and CDR2 FVKESK come from the germline V gene. The CDR3 length is 13 residues. CDR3: CASSLRQGDGYTF. Written as DNA, the CDR3 is TGTGCCAGCAGCCTTCGACAGGGCGATGGCTACACCTTC.